A selection of T cell receptor beta chains follows, all from one sample in a study of molecular identifiers for immune sequencing clone quantification. MiXCR, applied by TCRdb to the PCR reads, yields one record per CDR3 protein. The sample yields under 650,000 distinct CDR3 sequences, just under 20% seen once. Sequenced input: naive CD8+ T cells from blood, with Jurkat cell RNA spiked in. These receptors all stem from a human donor in good health. Some libraries in this study had Jurkat cell RNA spiked in. CDR3s include the opening cysteine and the closing phenylalanine or tryptophan. Each record gives: D gene, J gene, V gene, clone size, CDR3 DNA, CDR3 protein. A D gene is named only where the DNA matches it firmly. The size entry is marked missing in some rows and otherwise reads once, few, many or a size class.

d_call: NA
j_call: TRBJ2-4
v_call: TRBV12-5
clone_size: NA
cdr3_nt: TGTGCTAGTGGTTTGAGGACTGGGATAGCCAAAAACATTCAGTACTTC
cdr3_aa: CASGLRTGIAKNIQYF

d_call: NA
j_call: TRBJ2-1
v_call: TRBV7-3
clone_size: few
cdr3_nt: TGTGCCAGCAGCTTAAGCGGTCAGCTCAATGAGCAGTTCTTC
cdr3_aa: CASSLSGQLNEQFF

d_call: TRBD1
j_call: TRBJ2-3
v_call: TRBV5-1
clone_size: many
cdr3_nt: TGCGCCAGCAGCATCCGGGACAGGGGGTCTACAGATACGCAGTATTTT
cdr3_aa: CASSIRDRGSTDTQYF

d_call: TRBD2
j_call: TRBJ2-1
v_call: TRBV20-1
clone_size: few
cdr3_nt: TGCAGTGCTGATCGGGACTCCGTCTGGCCGGGACTAGGCTCAAGCTCCTACAATGAGCAGTTCTTC
cdr3_aa: CSADRDSVWPGLGSSSYNEQFF

d_call: NA
j_call: TRBJ2-5
v_call: TRBV12-3/TRBV12-4
clone_size: many
cdr3_nt: TGTGCCAGCAGTTCCCCCCCGTCCGGGCCGCGGGGCCAAGAGACCCAGTACTTC
cdr3_aa: CASSSPPSGPRGQETQYF

d_call: TRBD2
j_call: TRBJ2-3
v_call: TRBV12-3/TRBV12-4
clone_size: NA
cdr3_nt: TGTGCCAGCAGCACTGGGACTAGCGGGGGCCACACAGATACGCAGTATTTT
cdr3_aa: CASSTGTSGGHTDTQYF

d_call: TRBD1
j_call: TRBJ2-1
v_call: TRBV5-4
clone_size: NA
cdr3_nt: TGTGCCAGCAGCCACAGGACAGGGGGCATTTGGAATGAGCAGTTCTTC
cdr3_aa: CASSHRTGGIWNEQFF

d_call: TRBD2
j_call: TRBJ2-1
v_call: TRBV30
clone_size: once
cdr3_nt: TGTGCCTGGGGTAGCGGGGCGAGCTCCTACAATGAGCAGTTCTTC
cdr3_aa: CAWGSGASSYNEQFF

d_call: NA
j_call: TRBJ1-2
v_call: TRBV6-5
clone_size: many
cdr3_nt: TGTGCCAGCCGGTTAGGGGATGGCTACACCTTC
cdr3_aa: CASRLGDGYTF

d_call: NA
j_call: TRBJ1-5
v_call: TRBV5-8
clone_size: many
cdr3_nt: TGTGCCAGCAGCCTTAGACCGGCACCGGGCAATCAGCCCCAGCATTTT
cdr3_aa: CASSLRPAPGNQPQHF

d_call: TRBD1
j_call: TRBJ1-6
v_call: TRBV6-5
clone_size: many
cdr3_nt: TGTGCCAGCACAAACCGACCGAGGGGGACAGCAAATAATTCACCCCTCCACTTT
cdr3_aa: CASTNRPRGTANNSPLHF

d_call: NA
j_call: TRBJ2-2
v_call: TRBV7-9
clone_size: many
cdr3_nt: TGTGCCAGCAGCTTAACTGGAGTTGACACCGGGGAGCTGTTTTTT
cdr3_aa: CASSLTGVDTGELFF

d_call: NA
j_call: TRBJ1-2
v_call: TRBV4-3
clone_size: few
cdr3_nt: TGCGCCAGCAGCCAAGATCGAGGAGGGCTGGGCTATGGCTACACCTTC
cdr3_aa: CASSQDRGGLGYGYTF

d_call: TRBD1
j_call: TRBJ2-7
v_call: TRBV27
clone_size: many
cdr3_nt: TGTGCCAGCAGACTCGGGACAGGGCTGGACGAGCAGTACTTC
cdr3_aa: CASRLGTGLDEQYF

d_call: NA
j_call: TRBJ2-2
v_call: TRBV15
clone_size: many
cdr3_nt: TGTGCCACCAGCGAGGCCCCTGGACGCGCCACCGGGGAGCTGTTTTTT
cdr3_aa: CATSEAPGRATGELFF

d_call: NA
j_call: TRBJ2-7
v_call: TRBV6-2/TRBV6-3
clone_size: many
cdr3_nt: TGTGCCAGCAGTTATCCCTCCAGGGGCCGGGAGCAGTACTTC
cdr3_aa: CASSYPSRGREQYF

d_call: NA
j_call: TRBJ2-7
v_call: TRBV20-1
clone_size: many
cdr3_nt: TGCAGTGCTAGAGAGGTTTTGAGCTACGAGCAGTACTTC
cdr3_aa: CSAREVLSYEQYF

d_call: TRBD2
j_call: TRBJ2-3
v_call: TRBV27
clone_size: many
cdr3_nt: TGTGCCAGCACCGTAACTAGCGGGGCCACAGATACGCAGTATTTT
cdr3_aa: CASTVTSGATDTQYF

d_call: NA
j_call: TRBJ2-1
v_call: TRBV6-2/TRBV6-3
clone_size: NA
cdr3_nt: TGTGCCAGCAATACCCTAGCGACCACCTACAATGAGCAGTTCTTC
cdr3_aa: CASNTLATTYNEQFF

d_call: TRBD2
j_call: TRBJ2-7
v_call: TRBV9
clone_size: NA
cdr3_nt: TGTGCCAGCAGCGGCAGACTAGCGGGGGAGCAGTACTTC
cdr3_aa: CASSGRLAGEQYF

d_call: NA
j_call: TRBJ2-7
v_call: TRBV6-5
clone_size: many
cdr3_nt: TGTGCCAGCAGTCAACCTCTACCCGGGGAGGGGGCACGGTACGAGCAGTACTTC
cdr3_aa: CASSQPLPGEGARYEQYF

d_call: NA
j_call: TRBJ2-1
v_call: TRBV11-2
clone_size: many
cdr3_nt: TGTGCCAGCAGCTTGGTCATCGATGAGCAGTTCTTC
cdr3_aa: CASSLVIDEQFF

d_call: TRBD1
j_call: TRBJ2-7
v_call: TRBV19
clone_size: few
cdr3_nt: TGTGCCAGTAGTATTGCCCGGCAGGGGGCGAACTACGAGCAGTACTTC
cdr3_aa: CASSIARQGANYEQYF

d_call: NA
j_call: TRBJ2-3
v_call: TRBV9
clone_size: many
cdr3_nt: TGTGCCAGCAGCGTATATGGCGGAACTCCCACAGATACGCAGTATTTT
cdr3_aa: CASSVYGGTPTDTQYF

d_call: NA
j_call: TRBJ1-5
v_call: TRBV7-9
clone_size: many
cdr3_nt: TGTGCCAGCAGCTTAGAGACAGATTATCAGCCCCAGCATTTT
cdr3_aa: CASSLETDYQPQHF

d_call: NA
j_call: TRBJ2-1
v_call: TRBV6-6
clone_size: many
cdr3_nt: TGTGCCAGCAATCAGGGGGGCAATGAGCAGTTCTTC
cdr3_aa: CASNQGGNEQFF